Each of the 4 T cell receptor beta chains below was sequenced from the same sample in a study of blood T cell repertoires in COVID-19. The repertoire was sequenced with immunoSEQ multiplex PCR; TCRdb's copy has only in-frame clones and lacks some. In the table there are 300,000 to 450,000 clones, roughly 90% of which are singletons. Sequencing used peripheral blood. All receptors derive from a woman in her fifties or sixties with COVID-19, enrolled during active disease.

The chain is built from TRBV24-1 and TRBJ2-2; D call uncertain. Trimming shortened V by 6 bases and J by 0 bases, and 13 bases separated the two germline ends. CDR1 and CDR2 from the germline V gene are KGHDR and SFDVKD. This CDR3 comprises 16 residues. The CDR3 is CATSPRTTANTGELFF. As DNA, the CDR3 is TGTGCCACCAGTCCCAGAACCACCGCGAACACCGGGGAGCTGTTTTTT.

The DNA for the CDR3 is TGTGCCAGCAGCGTAGGACAGAATAATGAAAAACTGTTTTTT. Protein product: CASSVGQNNEKLFF. The V and J genes are TRBV9 and TRBJ1-4; tentative D call: TRBD1 (5 bases). The CDR3 has 14 residues. V lost 0 bases, J lost 4 bases, and 7 bases lay in between. Per germline, CDR1 SGDLS and CDR2 YYNGEE.

The J gene is TRBJ1-2, the V gene TRBV19; D may be TRBD1 (5 bases). The CDR3 contains 15 residues. Trimming left V 5 bases short and J 1 base short, with 14 bases between. The germline V gene has CDR1 LNHDA and CDR2 SQIVND (reference sequence). The CDR3 sequence is CASSPNPTDNYGYTF. The CDR3 nucleotides are TGTGCCAGTAGTCCGAACCCGACAGATAACTATGGCTACACCTTC.

V is TRBV30 and J is TRBJ2-5, with 10 bases that match TRBD2. V trimming: 3 bases; J trimming: 2 bases; junction bases outside the gene matches: 6. The germline V gene has CDR1 GTSNPN and CDR2 SVGIG (reference sequence). This CDR3 region has 15 residues. The DNA for the CDR3 is TGTGCCTGGAGAGTTGGACTAGCGGAACAAGAGACCCAGTACTTC. Protein sequence: CAWRVGLAEQETQYF.